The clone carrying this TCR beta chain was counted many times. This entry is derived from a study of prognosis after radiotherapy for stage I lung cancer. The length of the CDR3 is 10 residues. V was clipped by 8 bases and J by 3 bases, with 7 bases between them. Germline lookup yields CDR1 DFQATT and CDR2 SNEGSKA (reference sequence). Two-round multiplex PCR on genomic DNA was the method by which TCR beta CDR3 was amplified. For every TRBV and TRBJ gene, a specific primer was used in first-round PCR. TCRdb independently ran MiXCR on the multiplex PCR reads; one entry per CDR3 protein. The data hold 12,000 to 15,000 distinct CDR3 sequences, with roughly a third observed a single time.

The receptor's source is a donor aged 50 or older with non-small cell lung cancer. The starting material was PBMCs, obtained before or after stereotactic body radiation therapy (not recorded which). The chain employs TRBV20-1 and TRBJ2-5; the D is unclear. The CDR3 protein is CSLWEETQYF. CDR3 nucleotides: TGCAGTCTCTGGGAAGAGACCCAGTACTTC.